This is a list of T cell receptor beta chains from one sample in a study of cytomegalovirus exposure and HLA in healthy donors. Only in-frame clones appear in the TCRdb table, and some are missing; sequencing was by immunoSEQ multiplex PCR. Of 68,000 or so clones in the sample, around 92% are singletons; the top ten hold 0.95% to 1.5%. Sequenced input: PBMCs. All receptors derive from a woman between 18 and 29 years old in good health and CMV-seronegative. Each CDR3 is given with its conserved first and last residue. A D gene is named only where the DNA matches it firmly. Size is omitted from some rows. Given values are once, few, many or a class for expanded clones.

clone_size	v_call	d_call	j_call	cdr3_aa	cdr3_nt
.	TRBV7-6	.	TRBJ2-1	CASSPNAGSLDEQFF	TGTGCCAGCAGCCCAAATGCGGGGTCGCTCGATGAGCAGTTCTTC
.	TRBV5-1	.	TRBJ1-5	CASSLAGRGDQPQHF	TGTGCCAGCAGCTTGGCGGGCAGGGGTGATCAGCCCCAGCATTTT
once	TRBV30	.	TRBJ1-5	CAWSVGGGNQPQHF	TGTGCCTGGAGTGTAGGAGGGGGCAATCAGCCCCAGCATTTT
once	TRBV29-1	TRBD2	TRBJ2-5	CSVEAARGEQETQYF	TGCAGCGTTGAGGCTGCGCGGGGGGAACAAGAGACCCAGTACTTC
once	TRBV5-8	TRBD2	TRBJ2-1	CASSLVLAGGIDEQFF	TGTGCCAGCAGCTTAGTGCTAGCGGGGGGTATCGATGAGCAGTTCTTC
.	TRBV5-1	.	TRBJ2-1	CASSLGRTAHNNEQFF	TGCGCCAGCAGCTTGGGTCGAACAGCTCACAACAATGAGCAGTTCTTC
.	TRBV30	TRBD1	TRBJ2-3	CAWNRDSLRTDTQYF	TGTGCCTGGAACCGGGACAGTCTTCGCACAGATACGCAGTATTTT
.	TRBV28	.	TRBJ1-6	CASSYGQRHSPLHF	TGTGCCAGCAGTTATGGACAGAGGCATTCACCCCTCCACTTT
.	TRBV6-5	.	TRBJ2-7	CASSVASPHEQYF	TGTGCCAGCAGTGTGGCTAGCCCCCACGAGCAGTACTTC
once	TRBV11-2	TRBD2	TRBJ2-2	CAGRLAENTGELFF	TGTGCCGGAAGACTAGCCGAAAACACCGGGGAGCTGTTTTTT
.	TRBV6-1	.	TRBJ1-1	CASTRSWAELEAFF	TGTGCCAGCACCCGGTCGTGGGCTGAATTAGAAGCTTTCTTT
.	TRBV28	TRBD2	TRBJ2-7	CASSLSFGGRSSYEQYF	TGTGCCAGCAGTTTATCCTTTGGCGGGAGGAGCTCCTACGAGCAGTACTTC
.	TRBV6-5	.	TRBJ2-7	CASSYSAAAPYEQYF	TGTGCCAGCAGTTACTCCGCTGCGGCCCCCTACGAGCAGTACTTC
.	TRBV4-2	TRBD1	TRBJ1-3	CASRDDRAGNTIYF	TGTGCCAGCAGAGACGACAGGGCAGGAAACACCATATATTTT
few	TRBV2	.	TRBJ1-2	CASSGLRGPNNYGYTF	TGTGCCAGCAGCGGCCTCAGGGGCCCCAACAACTATGGCTACACCTTC
.	TRBV10-1	TRBD1	TRBJ2-3	CASSTTRGSTDTQYF	TGCGCCAGCAGTACGACCAGGGGGAGCACAGATACGCAGTATTTT
few	TRBV30	TRBD2	TRBJ2-2	CAWSVSGRDTGELFF	TGTGCCTGGAGTGTTAGCGGGAGAGACACCGGGGAGCTGTTTTTT
.	TRBV7-6	.	TRBJ1-4	CASSLDRADEKLFF	TGTGCCAGCAGCTTAGACAGGGCCGATGAAAAACTGTTTTTT
.	TRBV6-4	.	TRBJ2-1	CASSGRDYAPYNEQFF	TGTGCCAGCAGTGGCCGAGACTATGCCCCCTACAATGAGCAGTTCTTC
.	TRBV5-1	.	TRBJ2-2	CASSQNGGLDGELFF	TGCGCCAGCAGCCAAAATGGGGGCTTGGACGGGGAGCTGTTTTTT
.	TRBV6-5	TRBD1	TRBJ2-7	CASRGTATYEQYF	TGTGCCAGCAGGGGGACAGCCACCTACGAGCAGTACTTC
.	TRBV14	TRBD1	TRBJ2-7	CASSQGDSKGAYEQYF	TGTGCCAGCAGCCAGGGGGACAGCAAGGGGGCCTACGAGCAGTACTTC
.	TRBV6-4	.	TRBJ1-5	CASSVEGNQPQHF	TGTGCCAGCAGTGTCGAGGGAAATCAGCCCCAGCATTTT